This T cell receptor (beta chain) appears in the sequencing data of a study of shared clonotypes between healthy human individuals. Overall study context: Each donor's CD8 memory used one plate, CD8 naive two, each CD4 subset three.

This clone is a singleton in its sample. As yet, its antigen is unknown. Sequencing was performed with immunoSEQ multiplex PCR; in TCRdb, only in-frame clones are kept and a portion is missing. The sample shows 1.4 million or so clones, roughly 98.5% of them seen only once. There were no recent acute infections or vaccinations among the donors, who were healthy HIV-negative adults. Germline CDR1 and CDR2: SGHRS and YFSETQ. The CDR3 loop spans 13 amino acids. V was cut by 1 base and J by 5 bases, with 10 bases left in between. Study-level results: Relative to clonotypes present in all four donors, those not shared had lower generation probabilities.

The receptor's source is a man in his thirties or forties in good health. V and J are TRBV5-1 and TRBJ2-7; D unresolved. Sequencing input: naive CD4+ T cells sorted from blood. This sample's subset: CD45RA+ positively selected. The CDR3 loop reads CASSLNGLDEQYF. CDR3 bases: TGCGCCAGCAGCTTGAATGGTTTAGACGAGCAGTACTTC.